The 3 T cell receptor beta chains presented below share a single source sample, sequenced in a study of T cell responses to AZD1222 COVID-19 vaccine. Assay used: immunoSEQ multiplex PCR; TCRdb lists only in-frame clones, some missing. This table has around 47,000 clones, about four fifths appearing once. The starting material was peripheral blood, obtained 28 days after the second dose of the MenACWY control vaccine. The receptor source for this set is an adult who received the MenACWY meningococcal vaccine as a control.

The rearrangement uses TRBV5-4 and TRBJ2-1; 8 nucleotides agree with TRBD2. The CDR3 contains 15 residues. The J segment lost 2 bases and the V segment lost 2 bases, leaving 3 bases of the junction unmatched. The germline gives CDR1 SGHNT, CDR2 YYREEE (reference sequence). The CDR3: CASSFAGGPYNEQFF. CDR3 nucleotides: TGTGCCAGCAGCTTTGCGGGAGGCCCCTACAATGAGCAGTTCTTC.

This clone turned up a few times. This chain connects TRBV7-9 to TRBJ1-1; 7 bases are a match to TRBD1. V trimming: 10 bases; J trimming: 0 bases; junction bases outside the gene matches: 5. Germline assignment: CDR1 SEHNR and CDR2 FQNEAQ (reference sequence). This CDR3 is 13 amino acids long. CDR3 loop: CAITTGVNTEAFF. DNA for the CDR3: TGTGCCATTACAACAGGGGTGAACACTGAAGCTTTCTTT.

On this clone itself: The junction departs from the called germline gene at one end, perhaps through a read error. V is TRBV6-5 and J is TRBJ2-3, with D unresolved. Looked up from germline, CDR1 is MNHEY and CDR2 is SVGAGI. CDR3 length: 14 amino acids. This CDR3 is CASSYSSSGDPQYF. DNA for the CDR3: TGTGCCAGCAGTTACTCCTCCTCAGGAGATCCGCAGTATTTT.